These T cell receptor beta chains were read from a single sample in a study of T cells in Graves' hyperthyroidism and ophthalmopathy. One entry per CDR3 protein, called by TCRdb with MiXCR from the multiplex PCR reads. The sample consists of around 210,000 distinct CDR3 sequences, roughly a sixth of them appearing once. Material for sequencing was blood. All receptors come from a woman aged 50 to 60 with Graves' hyperthyroidism. Both conserved end residues are part of each CDR3. The D gene is left open where the match is weak.

NA	TRBV2	CASSQGGRTYNEQFF
NA	TRBV20-1	CSARDNSGAGNTIYF
NA	TRBV4-2	CASSQVSGESTDTQYF
NA	TRBV20-1	CSASFRNTGELFF
NA	TRBV6-1	CASNKQEALNYGYTF
TRBD2	TRBV19	CASSISGTRVLKTYEQYF
NA	TRBV20-1	CSARVGAGREKLFF
NA	TRBV4-1	CASSQVGHQFYEQYF
TRBD2	TRBV28	CASSLGLLYNEQFF
NA	TRBV7-2	CASSSSTYNEQFF
NA	TRBV12-3/TRBV12-4	CASSLAGYTF
NA	TRBV14	CASSQVWVKTQYF
NA	TRBV29-1	CSVEEGEAYEQYF
TRBD1	TRBV6-2/TRBV6-3	CASSLRAQGAGGNQPQHF
TRBD2	TRBV20-1	CSARDGTSGSLTDTQYF
NA	TRBV20-1	CSARVLARGGNQPQHF
TRBD1	TRBV19	CATHGQDQPQHF
NA	TRBV2	CASRRRGESEAFF
TRBD2	TRBV5-5	CASSFREYGLAGEAYEQFF
NA	TRBV10-1	CASSESAFQETQYF
NA	TRBV11-2	CASSHRLRIQETQYF
TRBD2	TRBV10-2	CASGGTSGSNEQFF
TRBD1	TRBV18	CASSPQDNTGVAGANVLTF
NA	TRBV7-2	CASSLRQVDEQFF
NA	TRBV28	CASGGQWGSPLHF
TRBD2	TRBV20-1	CSARGGSGSADFHLETQYF
TRBD2	TRBV12-3/TRBV12-4	CASSLGLASYEQYF
TRBD1	TRBV2	CASTIPVMRQGLGGANVLTF
TRBD2	TRBV7-2	CASSLEIGGRSPYNEQFF
TRBD2	TRBV3-1	CASMGAGVGNEQYF
NA	TRBV29-1	CSVEDPILAKYNEQFF